This T cell receptor (beta chain) appears in the sequencing data of a study of shared clonotypes between healthy human individuals. Study-level findings and limits: Memory subsets generally showed lower estimated richness than naive subsets.

About this clone: What it binds is not known.

Clones were read by immunoSEQ multiplex PCR, and TCRdb kept only the in-frame ones, dropping some. The data contain about 650,000 clones, nearly 97% of them seen just once; the ten biggest clones take up 0.11%. It was CD45RO-negative cells, positively selected for CCR7, that made up naive CD8 cells, with terminally differentiated effector memory CD45RA+ cells excluded. The sample was naive CD8+ T cells sorted from blood. This receptor was taken from a woman between 25 and 40 years old in good health.

The DNA of the CDR3 is TGTGCCAGCAGTATACGGTATGGGGAGCAGTACTTC. Translation: CASSIRYGEQYF. The chain links TRBV28 to TRBJ2-7, with D unresolved. CDR3 length: 12 residues. Trimming cost V 5 bases and J 7 bases, with 12 bases left between them. Germline assignment: CDR1 MDHEN and CDR2 SYDVKM.